These T cell receptor beta chains were read from a single sample in a study of control samples from healthy donors and cancer patients. Produced via immunoSEQ multiplex PCR; TCRdb's table is partial and in-frame only. The sample holds some 82,000 clones, about 79% seen once. Sequences were obtained from PBMCs. Receptor source: a man in his 60s with head and neck cancer. Each CDR3 is given with its conserved first and last residue. Fields, in order: V gene, D gene, J gene, clone size, CDR3 DNA, CDR3 protein. The D gene is left open where the match is weak. The size field is filled for only some rows; it gives once, few, many or a size class.

TRBV5-1	.	TRBJ1-1	.	TGCGCCAGCAGCTTGGGGGATTTATGGGCCAACCCCCGAAGAACTGAAGCTTTCTTT	CASSLGDLWANPRRTEAFF
TRBV3-1/TRBV3-2	.	TRBJ1-4	.	TGTGCCAGCAGCCAAGGGGGTTTTGAAAAACTGTTTTTT	CASSQGGFEKLFF
TRBV27	.	TRBJ1-1	.	TGTGCCAGCATCCCTGGAGGAGGGGGGAACACTGAAGCTTTCTTT	CASIPGGGGNTEAFF
TRBV10-1	TRBD2	TRBJ2-1	.	TGCGCCAGCAGTGGGACTAGCGGGGACTACAATGAGCAGTTCTTC	CASSGTSGDYNEQFF
TRBV4-1	TRBD2	TRBJ2-3	.	TGCGCCAGCAGCCAAGAAGGAGGGAGCGGGAGGCCCCTCACAGATACGCAGTATTTT	CASSQEGGSGRPLTDTQYF
TRBV27	.	TRBJ2-7	few	TGTGCCAGCAGTTGGAGCCGGGCCTACGAGCAGTACTTC	CASSWSRAYEQYF
TRBV2	.	TRBJ2-1	.	TGTGCCAGCAGTTACCAGGACAGCTCCTACAATGAGCAGTTCTTC	CASSYQDSSYNEQFF
TRBV11-2	.	TRBJ2-1	.	TGTGCCAGCAGCTTTCTCGATCAGTCGCAGTTCTTC	CASSFLDQSQFF
TRBV7-9	.	TRBJ2-1	.	TGTGCCAGCAGCTTTTCTCACGGCAATGAGCAGTTCTTC	CASSFSHGNEQFF
TRBV3-1/TRBV3-2	TRBD2	TRBJ2-5	.	TGTGCCAGCACCTTAGCGGGAGGGGAGACCCAGTACTTC	CASTLAGGETQYF
TRBV10-2	TRBD1	TRBJ1-2	few	TGCGCCAGCGGTGGGACAGGGGGCGCGCGCTACACCTTC	CASGGTGGARYTF
TRBV5-1	.	TRBJ2-7	.	TGCGCCAGCAGCTCCGGACAGATATACGAGCAGTACTTC	CASSSGQIYEQYF
TRBV5-4	.	TRBJ2-1	.	TGTGCCAGCAGCTCCGAGCAGGGCCCCTACAATGAGCAGTTCTTC	CASSSEQGPYNEQFF
TRBV5-4	.	TRBJ2-5	.	TGTGCCAGCAGCTTAGGCGGGAACGATCAAGAGACCCAGTACTTC	CASSLGGNDQETQYF
TRBV5-1	.	TRBJ1-5	.	TGCGCCAGCAGCTTCGGGACAAACAATCAGCCCCAGCATTTT	CASSFGTNNQPQHF
TRBV2	TRBD2	TRBJ2-1	.	TGTGCCAGCCCTTCAGGGGCTAGCGGGATGGTCGAGCAGTTCTTC	CASPSGASGMVEQFF
TRBV19	TRBD1	TRBJ1-5	.	TGTGCCAGTAGTGCCGGACAGGTTCAGCCCCAGCATTTT	CASSAGQVQPQHF
TRBV11-2	.	TRBJ1-2	.	TGTGCCAGCAGCTTAGATGGATATAGGGTCGGCTACACCTTC	CASSLDGYRVGYTF
TRBV5-4	.	TRBJ1-5	.	TGTGCCAGCAGCTTGGGCGTCAATCAGCCCCAGCATTTT	CASSLGVNQPQHF
TRBV11-1	TRBD2	TRBJ2-7	.	TGTGCCAGCAGCTCGTCGACTAGCGGCTACGAGCAGTACTTC	CASSSSTSGYEQYF
TRBV28	.	TRBJ2-5	.	TGTGCCAGCAGTTTTCTGGGGTTCCAAGAGACCCAGTACTTC	CASSFLGFQETQYF
TRBV21-1	.	TRBJ1-1	.	TGTGCCAGCAGCGCACGTGAAGCTTTCTTT	CASSAREAFF
TRBV9	TRBD2	TRBJ2-1	.	TGTGCCAGCAGCGTGGGGACTAGCGGGTTTACCTACAATGAGCAGTTCTTC	CASSVGTSGFTYNEQFF
TRBV28	TRBD2	TRBJ2-3	.	TGTGCCAGCAGGACTCCCTTTAGCGGGAGGGCCGGGGGTACGCAGTATTTT	CASRTPFSGRAGGTQYF
TRBV2	TRBD2	TRBJ2-7	once	TGTGCCAGCAGTGAAGGACTAGCGGGAGGTTACGAGCAGTACTTC	CASSEGLAGGYEQYF
TRBV19	.	TRBJ2-6	.	TGTGCCAGTAGCACAAACAGGCCGGTGGCTGGGGCCAACGTCCTGACTTTC	CASSTNRPVAGANVLTF
TRBV6-1	.	TRBJ2-7	.	TGTGCCAGCAGTGAGGGGATGGGGGCAGGGGTCTACGAGCAGTACTTC	CASSEGMGAGVYEQYF
TRBV28	.	TRBJ2-7	.	TGTGCCAGCAGTTTATTGGGACGGGACTCCTACGAGCAGTACTTC	CASSLLGRDSYEQYF
TRBV23-1	.	TRBJ2-2	.	TGCGCCAGCAGTCAATCTAAGCTAGGGGGGAGAGGGGAGCTGTTTTTT	CASSQSKLGGRGELFF
TRBV12-3/TRBV12-4	.	TRBJ1-5	.	TGTGCCAGCAGTACCAGGGGATCTCAGCCCCAGCATTTT	CASSTRGSQPQHF
TRBV5-4	TRBD1	TRBJ1-1	.	TGTGCCAGCAGCTTGGCTCGACAGGGAGGAACTGAAGCTTTCTTT	CASSLARQGGTEAFF
TRBV5-1	TRBD1	TRBJ2-3	.	TGCGCCAGCAGCTTGTTGGTAGCGCAGGGGGCTGACACAGATACGCAGTATTTT	CASSLLVAQGADTDTQYF
TRBV6-5	.	TRBJ1-1	few	TGTGCCAGCAGTTACGGGGTTTTGGCTTTCTTT	CASSYGVLAFF
TRBV30	TRBD2	TRBJ2-7	.	TGTGCCTGGCCTTTGCAGGGAGGGGAGTCCTACGAGCAGTACTTC	CAWPLQGGESYEQYF
TRBV5-1	TRBD2	TRBJ2-1	.	TGCGCCAGCGGGGGACTAGCGGGAGGGATTGAGCAGTTCTTC	CASGGLAGGIEQFF
TRBV6-6	.	TRBJ2-1	once	TGTGCCAGCAGCCGGGAGTTCACCTACAATGAGCAGTTCTTC	CASSREFTYNEQFF
TRBV19	.	TRBJ2-1	.	TGTGCCAGTAACGGGCGGATAGGGGTAAATGAGCAGTTCTTC	CASNGRIGVNEQFF
TRBV4-1	TRBD2	TRBJ2-3	few	TGCGCCAGCAGCCAAGGGCTCGGGGTAACGGCGGCGGGGGTCACAGATACGCAGTATTTT	CASSQGLGVTAAGVTDTQYF
TRBV27	.	TRBJ1-5	.	TGTGCCAGCAGTTTGGATTATATAAAGCCCCAGCATTTT	CASSLDYIKPQHF
TRBV11-3	TRBD2	TRBJ2-1	.	TGTGCCAGCAGCCCTAGCGGGAGCCCCTACAATGAGCAGTTCTTC	CASSPSGSPYNEQFF
TRBV4-1	TRBD2	TRBJ2-1	.	TGCGCCAGCAGCCCGCCGGCGGGAGTTTCCTACAATGAGCAGTTCTTC	CASSPPAGVSYNEQFF
TRBV9	.	TRBJ2-5	.	TGTGCCAGCAGCGTAGGCAACGTAGGCCAAGAGACCCAGTACTTC	CASSVGNVGQETQYF
TRBV18	.	TRBJ2-2	.	TGTGCCAGCTCACCAAACTGGAACGGGGAGCTGTTTTTT	CASSPNWNGELFF